Below, 18 T cell receptor beta chains from the same sample are listed, as sequenced in a study of T cell responses to AZD1222 COVID-19 vaccine. TCRdb's table, derived via immunoSEQ multiplex PCR, lists solely in-frame clones and lacks some. The sample has approximately 170,000 clones, around 90% seen once. This material consisted of peripheral blood, taken 28 days after the second AZD1222 dose. The receptors derive from an adult who received the AZD1222 COVID-19 vaccine.

The rearrangement uses TRBV11-2 and TRBJ2-5; D remains unclear. Looked up from germline, CDR1 is SGHAT and CDR2 is FQNNGV. Trimming removed 0 bases at V and 2 bases at J, with 13 bases between. This CDR3 spans 16 amino acids. Written as DNA, the CDR3 is TGTGCCAGCAGCTTAGATCCAGGCGAGCCACAAGAGACCCAGTACTTC. This encodes CASSLDPGEPQETQYF.

This sequence joins TRBV14 and TRBJ1-4; D is possibly TRBD1 (5 bases). The germline V gene has CDR1 SGHDN and CDR2 FVKESK. V lost 3 bases, J lost 4 bases, and 6 bases lay in between. This CDR3 is built from 13 residues. CDR3 amino acids: CASSQGRNEKLFF. Here the CDR3 DNA reads TGTGCCAGCAGCCAGGGACGTAATGAAAAACTGTTTTTT.

The rearrangement uses TRBV7-2 and TRBJ1-2; D is perhaps TRBD1 (6 bases). Trimming removed 4 bases from V and 3 bases from J, with 12 bases in between. CDR1 and CDR2 (germline): SGHTA, FQGNSA. This CDR3 has 14 amino acids. The CDR3 is CASSSTGPHYGYTF. The CDR3 nucleotides are TGTGCCAGCAGCTCGACAGGACCCCACTATGGCTACACCTTC.

The rearrangement joins TRBV19 to TRBJ1-2, with 7 bases matching TRBD1. V dropped 3 bases and J dropped 2; count of bases not matched to a gene: 3. This CDR3 has 14 residues. Germline V gene data show CDR1 as LNHDA and CDR2 as SQIVND (reference sequence). The CDR3 here is CASSITGVNYGYTF. CDR3 coding DNA: TGTGCCAGTAGTATTACAGGGGTGAACTATGGCTACACCTTC. The full variable domain, its missing parts supplied by reference TRBV19 and TRBJ1-2, is DGGITQSPKYLFRKEGQNVTLSCEQNLNHDAMYWYRQDPGQGLRLIYYSQIVNDFQKGDIAEGYSVSREKKESFPLTVTSAQKNPTAFYLCASSITGVNYGYTFGSGTRLTVV.

The V call is TRBV14, the J call TRBJ2-3, with D perhaps TRBD1 (5 bases). Trimming pared 0 bases from V and 5 bases from J, leaving 6 bases between. The CDR3 is made up of 13 amino acids. Germline lookup yields CDR1 SGHDN and CDR2 FVKESK. The CDR3 here is CASSQDRVDTQYF. For the CDR3, the DNA is TGTGCCAGCAGCCAAGACAGGGTAGATACGCAGTATTTT.

The chain couples TRBV24-1 to TRBJ2-3; TRBD2 is a possible D gene (7 bases). The CDR3 sequence is 16 residues long. The ends were cut back, 10 bases at V and 7 bases at J, with 26 bases in the middle. Germline V gives CDR1 KGHDR, CDR2 SFDVKD. CDR3 residues: CATSDRRGGRLHTQYF. CDR3 nucleotides: TGTGCCACGTCCGATAGGAGGGGGGGAAGACTTCATACGCAGTATTTT.

This clone was observed once. The rearrangement links TRBV7-9 to TRBJ1-5; TRBD1 might be the D (6 bases). V lost 3 bases and J 4 bases, leaving 10 bases between the germline ends. CDR3 size: 14 residues. Germline values: CDR1 SEHNR, CDR2 FQNEAQ (reference sequence). CDR3 amino acids: CASSFGGANQPQHF. The DNA for the CDR3 is TGTGCCAGCAGCTTTGGGGGGGCTAATCAGCCCCAGCATTTT.

The rearrangement joins TRBV28 to TRBJ2-1, with TRBD2 identical over 9 bases. J gave up 7 bases and V 7 bases, and 5 bases lay outside the gene matches. The CDR3 runs 13 residues. Germline V gene data show CDR1 as MDHEN and CDR2 as SYDVKM. The CDR3 bases are TGTGCCAGCATCAGCGGGGGGTGGAATGAGCAGTTCTTC. It encodes CASISGGWNEQFF.

This chain uses TRBV6-6 with TRBJ1-2, with TRBD1 matching over 7 bases. The J segment lost 4 bases and the V segment lost 2 bases, leaving 7 bases of the junction unmatched. Germline V gene sequence: CDR1 MNHNY, CDR2 SVGAGI (reference sequence). The CDR3 spans 15 residues. The CDR3 loop is CASSYGQGVVYGYTF. The CDR3 DNA reads TGTGCCAGCAGTTACGGGCAGGGGGTGGTCTATGGCTACACCTTC.

This chain connects TRBV15 to TRBJ2-7; 11 bases agree with TRBD1. The V and J ends lost 1 base and 4 bases, in that order; junction bases with no gene match: 9. CDR1 and CDR2 from the germline V gene are LNHNV and YYDKDF (reference sequence). The CDR3 length is 17 residues. The CDR3 nucleotides read TGTGCCACCAGCAGAGGCCCCTTAGGACAGGGGGCTTACGAGCAGTACTTC. Translated, it gives CATSRGPLGQGAYEQYF.

The chain couples TRBV10-2 to TRBJ2-7; weak D call: TRBD2 (5 bases). V gave up 6 bases and J gave up 5 bases, with 17 bases separating them. The CDR3 has 14 amino acids. CDR1 is WSHSY and CDR2 is SAAADI in the germline V gene. In DNA, the CDR3 is TGCGCCAGCAGCTTCGGGGAAGGCTCTCACGAGCAGTACTTC. It is translated as CASSFGEGSHEQYF.

V gene TRBV6-5 combines with J gene TRBJ1-4; no reliable D call. V was cut by 6 bases and J by 0 bases, with 11 bases left in between. This CDR3 has 15 amino acids. Germline V CDR1 and CDR2: MNHEY, SVGAGI. CDR3 DNA sequence: TGTGCCAGCAGGCCTCACAGTGCAACTAATGAAAAACTGTTTTTT. Encoded protein: CASRPHSATNEKLFF.

The genes are TRBV18 and TRBJ1-1; the D gene is possibly TRBD1 (6 bases). V gave up 4 bases and J gave up 4 bases, with 25 bases separating them. The CDR3 has 18 residues. Germline values: CDR1 KGHSH, CDR2 LQKENI. The CDR3, as DNA: TGTGCCAGCTCACTCTATGGAGGACAGCTGGCTTTGGGCACTGAAGCTTTCTTT. It translates to CASSLYGGQLALGTEAFF.

This clone was counted once. J is TRBJ1-6 and V is TRBV9; tentatively, D is TRBD1 (5 bases). Germline V lookup: CDR1 SGDLS, CDR2 YYNGEE. The V gene lost 6 bases and the J gene lost 2 bases, with 12 bases spanning the gap. This CDR3 spans 15 amino acids. Written as DNA, the CDR3 is TGTGCCAGCACAGCTGGGGGTACCTATAATTCACCCCTCCACTTT. As protein: CASTAGGTYNSPLHF.

The gene calls are TRBV2 and TRBJ2-7; D ambiguous. The CDR3 has 14 residues. Germline CDR1 reads SNHLY; CDR2 reads FYNNEI. Trimming stripped 7 bases from V and 0 bases from J, with 13 bases between. The CDR3 is CASKATASSYEQYF. The CDR3 coding sequence is TGTGCCAGCAAGGCGACCGCAAGCTCCTACGAGCAGTACTTC.

This clone was recorded only once. This chain joins TRBV6-2 or TRBV6-3 and TRBJ1-5, with 9 bases fitting TRBD1. The CDR3 has 15 amino acids. Trimming removed 6 bases from V and 3 bases from J; junction bases left unmatched: 6. Germline-derived CDR1 and CDR2 are MNHEY and SVGEGT. Written as DNA, the CDR3 is TGTGCCAGCAGCAAGACAGGGGGGGTCAATCAGCCCCAGCATTTT. The encoded protein is CASSKTGGVNQPQHF.

This clone has a single count. The CDR3 DNA reads TGTGCCAGCAGTTTCGCGGGGGGCTACCAAGAGACCCAGTACTTC. Its translation: CASSFAGGYQETQYF. The rearrangement joins TRBV27 to TRBJ2-5; 8 bases line up with TRBD2. V lost 3 bases to trimming and J lost 0 bases; unmatched junction nucleotides: 3. The CDR3 covers 15 residues. CDR1 MNHEY and CDR2 SMNVEV come from the germline V gene (reference sequence).

The chain recombines TRBV6-1 with TRBJ1-6, with 10 bases that match TRBD1. V was pared by 3 bases and J by 13 bases, with 6 bases of the junction left unmatched. This CDR3 comprises 14 residues. Germline V CDR1 and CDR2: MNHNS, SASEGT. The CDR3 loop is CASSEGTGASPLHF. The CDR3 DNA sequence: TGTGCCAGCAGTGAGGGGACAGGGGCCTCTCCCCTCCACTTT.